This is a list of T cell receptor beta chains from one sample in a study of blood T cell repertoires in COVID-19. Assay used: immunoSEQ multiplex PCR; TCRdb lists only in-frame clones, some missing. The table has around 200,000 clones, 86% seen once. The specimen sequenced was peripheral blood. Receptors originate from a woman of 80 years or more in a cohort sampled during active or convalescent COVID-19. Each CDR3 is given with its conserved first and last residue. Fields, in order: J gene, D gene, V gene, clone size, CDR3 protein, CDR3 DNA. A D gene is named only where the DNA matches it firmly. A clone size is listed for some rows: how often the clone was seen (once, few, many), or a class if it is expanded.

>TRBJ2-2|-|TRBV7-2|-
CASSLAVFSGELFF
TGTGCCAGCAGCTTAGCGGTATTCAGCGGGGAGCTGTTTTTT
>TRBJ1-2|TRBD1|TRBV5-4|-
CASSSGTGYGKGYTF
TGTGCCAGCAGCTCCGGGACAGGGTATGGAAAGGGCTACACCTTC
>TRBJ2-1|TRBD2|TRBV27|-
CASRTHSGGYNEQFF
TGTGCCAGCAGGACGCATAGCGGGGGTTACAATGAGCAGTTCTTC
>TRBJ1-6|-|TRBV3-1/TRBV3-2|-
CASSQSPPNSPLHF
TGTGCCAGCAGCCAAAGCCCTCCAAATTCACCCCTCCACTTT
>TRBJ2-2|-|TRBV6-2/TRBV6-3|-
CASSYRPGGTGELFF
TGTGCCAGCAGTTATAGGCCAGGGGGGACCGGGGAGCTGTTTTTT
>TRBJ2-7|TRBD1|TRBV5-4|-
CASSPGTGQIYEQYF
TGTGCCAGCAGCCCCGGGACAGGCCAGATCTACGAGCAGTACTTC
>TRBJ2-7|-|TRBV7-9|-
CASSLKLEQYF
TGTGCCAGCAGCCTCAAACTTGAGCAGTACTTC
>TRBJ2-3|TRBD1|TRBV11-2|-
CASGDRGTDTQYF
TGTGCCAGCGGCGACAGGGGCACAGATACGCAGTATTTT
>TRBJ2-5|-|TRBV27|once
CASSMRAGETQYF
TGTGCCAGCAGTATGCGAGCAGGGGAGACCCAGTACTTC
>TRBJ2-7|TRBD2|TRBV7-9|few
CASSYTGLAGSWEQYF
TGTGCCAGCAGCTATACGGGACTAGCGGGATCCTGGGAGCAGTACTTC
>TRBJ1-2|-|TRBV29-1|-
CSEKRAGPLLGYTF
TGCAGTGAAAAGCGGGCAGGGCCCTTGCTCGGCTACACCTTC
>TRBJ1-2|-|TRBV28|-
CASSFMPGGYGYTF
TGTGCCAGCAGTTTTATGCCGGGGGGCTATGGCTACACCTTC
>TRBJ2-1|TRBD1|TRBV7-9|-
CASSVEGGTGIKNEQFF
TGTGCCAGCAGCGTAGAAGGTGGGACAGGTATTAAGAATGAGCAGTTCTTC
>TRBJ1-2|TRBD1|TRBV30|once
CAWEDSGQGAVGYGYTF
TGTGCCTGGGAAGACTCGGGACAGGGGGCGGTCGGCTATGGCTACACCTTC
>TRBJ1-6|-|TRBV28|-
CASSLSYTESSYNSPLHF
TGTGCCAGCAGTTTATCCTACACGGAGAGCTCCTATAATTCACCCCTCCACTTT
>TRBJ2-5|-|TRBV7-9|few
CASSLDRPNTQYF
TGTGCCAGCAGCTTAGACAGGCCGAATACCCAGTACTTC
>TRBJ2-7|-|TRBV30|-
CAWSLASYEQYF
TGTGCCTGGAGCCTAGCCTCCTACGAGCAGTACTTC
>TRBJ2-5|TRBD2|TRBV7-9|-
CAYRRTSGEQETQYF
TGTGCCTACAGGAGGACTAGCGGGGAACAAGAGACCCAGTACTTC
>TRBJ1-1|-|TRBV15|-
CATSEPQVNTEAFF
TGTGCCACCAGCGAACCACAGGTGAACACTGAAGCTTTCTTT
>TRBJ1-5|TRBD1|TRBV30|few
CAWSGTGYQPQHF
TGTGCCTGGAGCGGGACAGGCTATCAGCCCCAGCATTTT
>TRBJ1-1|-|TRBV7-6|-
CASSPGLGNTEAFF
TGTGCCAGCAGCCCGGGGTTGGGGAACACTGAAGCTTTCTTT
>TRBJ1-6|TRBD1|TRBV6-5|-
CASSLYRGGNSPLHF
TGTGCCAGCAGCCTTTACAGGGGGGGTAATTCACCCCTCCACTTT
>TRBJ1-6|TRBD1|TRBV5-6|-
CASSFRGSTLHF
TGTGCCAGCAGCTTCAGGGGGTCAACCCTCCACTTT
>TRBJ1-2|-|TRBV20-1|once
CSARRGNGYTF
TGCAGTGCTAGAAGGGGGAATGGCTACACCTTC